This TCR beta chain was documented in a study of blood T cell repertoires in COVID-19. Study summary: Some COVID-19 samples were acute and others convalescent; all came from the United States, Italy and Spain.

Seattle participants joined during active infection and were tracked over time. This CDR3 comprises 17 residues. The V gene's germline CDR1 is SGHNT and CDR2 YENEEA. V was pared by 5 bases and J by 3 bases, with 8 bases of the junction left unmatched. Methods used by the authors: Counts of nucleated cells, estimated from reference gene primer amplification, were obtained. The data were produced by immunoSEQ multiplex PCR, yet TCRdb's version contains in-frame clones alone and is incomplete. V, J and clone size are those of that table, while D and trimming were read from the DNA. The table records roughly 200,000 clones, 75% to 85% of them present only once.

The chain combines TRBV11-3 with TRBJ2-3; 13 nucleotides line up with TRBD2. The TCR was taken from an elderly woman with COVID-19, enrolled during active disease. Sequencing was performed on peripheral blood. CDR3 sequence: CASSHRTSGGGTDTQYF. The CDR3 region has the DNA TGTGCCAGCAGCCATCGGACTAGCGGGGGTGGAACAGATACGCAGTATTTT. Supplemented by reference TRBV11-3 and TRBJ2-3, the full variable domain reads EAGVVQSPRYKIIEKKQPVAFWCNPISGHNTLYWYLQNLGQGPELLIRYENEEAVDDSQLPKDRFSAERLKGVDSTLKIQPAELGDSAVYLCASSHRTSGGGTDTQYFGPGTRLTVL.